This T cell receptor (beta chain) came from a study of blood T cells in healthy people across ages (dated by TCRdb to the mid-2010s). Looking at the study overall: In model experiments, roughly one uniquely barcoded TCR beta cDNA molecule per two T cells was captured by template switching. Donors were grouped into four age groups: young (average approximately 16 years), middle-aged (around 39), aged (about 60) and long-lived (approximately 81). Donors of different ages were randomly distributed across sequencing lanes to avoid experimental bias. For two donors (one aged 18 to 30 and one aged 80 or older), the study analyzed two additional independent replicas of 1 million unique cDNA reads from the same blood draw. To track age-related changes in TCR beta repertoire diversity, the study relied on deep sequencing normalized with unique cDNA molecular identifiers.

Systemically healthy Caucasian individuals from Russia, 35 to 50 in total and aged roughly 6 to 100 years, were included as donors. Roughly 11 milliliters of peripheral blood were drawn from each donor into EDTA-treated Vacutainer tubes. Ficoll-Paque density-gradient centrifugation was used to isolate PBMCs, with at least 6.5 million obtained per sample. Total RNA was extracted from PBMCs with Trizol reagent, with at least 5.5 micrograms obtained per sample. For every donor, flow cytometry on a PBMC aliquot measured the percentage of naive CD45RAhigh/CD27high T cells. The receptor library was made with 5' RACE. The reads were generated on an Illumina HiSeq 2500. A second PCR of about 7 to 12 cycles was run with a J-beta primer mix and a sample-barcoded 5' primer. Each TCR beta cDNA molecule received a unique molecular identifier from a template-switch 5' adaptor carrying 12 random nucleotides. Each sample yielded at least 2.5 million CDR3-containing paired-end reads. All of the RNA was converted into first-strand cDNA using the Mint cDNA synthesis kit, with a TRBC-specific oligonucleotide serving as the primer. After uracil-DNA glycosylase treatment, a first 18-cycle PCR used universal primers M1SS and BC2_uni_R on all cDNA. Per the source publication's procedure: Normalization of each sample was performed by random selection of 1 million high-quality reads, each carrying a distinct molecular identifier. Reads sharing molecular identifiers were discarded rather than binned into consensus sequences. MiTCR, run with a Q25 quality threshold and the strictest error-elimination algorithm, handled CDR3 identification, clonotype clustering and error correction. Lower-bound total TCR beta diversity was estimated with a nonparametric unseen species model using Euler transformation. Starting from the raw public reads, TCRdb applied fastp trimming at Q25, assembled clones with MiXCR and retained in-frame beta chains. Rows are unified per CDR3 protein, each entry keeping the most common DNA and genes. TCRdb, not the original authors, processed these V and J calls. In all, the sample holds roughly 1,500,000 distinct CDR3 sequences, and 42% of those were seen once. Roughly 7.7% of the sample comes from the top ten.

CDR1 and CDR2, per the germline V gene (reference sequence), are DFQATT and SNEGSKA. The CDR3 runs 11 residues from the cysteine to the phenylalanine. This entry keeps only the CDR3 DNA: 33 bases, framed from base 1. From V the trimming removes 7 bases and from J it removes 2 bases, while the gene matches leave 2 bases of the junction unaccounted for. Points the paper makes about the study in general: Because the CMV infection status of the donors was unknown, age-related changes in expanded clonotypes may potentially have been confounded. Total diversity estimates from one million sequenced T cells were considered lower bounds and underestimates. A strong correlation was found between observed TCR beta diversity and the percentage of naive T cells measured by flow cytometry. Compared with the aged group, the long-lived group had more naive CD4+ T cells, fewer expanded clones and increased TCR diversity, a pattern suggesting age selection. Since profiling was done on bulk unsorted PBMCs, naive and antigen-experienced compartments could not be conclusively compared. As age increased, observed TCR beta diversity per million T cells dropped in a roughly linear way, and a significant reduction was already evident by age around 41.

About this clonotype itself: Its antigen has not been determined. The sample holds no much larger clone one base away, and base qualities are not on file.

Source material: blood. The TCR was taken from a woman between 18 and 29 years old in good health. The rearranged chain carries TRBV20-1 and TRBJ2-7, with TRBD2 identical over 7 junction bases. The CDR3 region: CSGGRAYEQYF. The sequenced DNA: TGCAGTGGTGGGAGGGCCTACGAGCAGTACTTC.